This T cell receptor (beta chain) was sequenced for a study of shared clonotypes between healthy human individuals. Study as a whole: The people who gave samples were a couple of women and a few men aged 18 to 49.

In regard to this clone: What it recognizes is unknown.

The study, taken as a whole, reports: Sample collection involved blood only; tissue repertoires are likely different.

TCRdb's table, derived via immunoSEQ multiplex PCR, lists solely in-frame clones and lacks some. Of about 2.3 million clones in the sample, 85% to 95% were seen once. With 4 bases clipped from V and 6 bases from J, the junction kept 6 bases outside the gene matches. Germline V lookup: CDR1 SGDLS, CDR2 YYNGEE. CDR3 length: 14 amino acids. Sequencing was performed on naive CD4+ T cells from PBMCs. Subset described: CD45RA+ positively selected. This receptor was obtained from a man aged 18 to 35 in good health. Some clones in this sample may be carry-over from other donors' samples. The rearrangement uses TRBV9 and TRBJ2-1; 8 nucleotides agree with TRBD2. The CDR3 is CASSLGTRTNEQFF. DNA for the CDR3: TGTGCCAGCAGCCTCGGGACTAGGACCAATGAGCAGTTCTTC.